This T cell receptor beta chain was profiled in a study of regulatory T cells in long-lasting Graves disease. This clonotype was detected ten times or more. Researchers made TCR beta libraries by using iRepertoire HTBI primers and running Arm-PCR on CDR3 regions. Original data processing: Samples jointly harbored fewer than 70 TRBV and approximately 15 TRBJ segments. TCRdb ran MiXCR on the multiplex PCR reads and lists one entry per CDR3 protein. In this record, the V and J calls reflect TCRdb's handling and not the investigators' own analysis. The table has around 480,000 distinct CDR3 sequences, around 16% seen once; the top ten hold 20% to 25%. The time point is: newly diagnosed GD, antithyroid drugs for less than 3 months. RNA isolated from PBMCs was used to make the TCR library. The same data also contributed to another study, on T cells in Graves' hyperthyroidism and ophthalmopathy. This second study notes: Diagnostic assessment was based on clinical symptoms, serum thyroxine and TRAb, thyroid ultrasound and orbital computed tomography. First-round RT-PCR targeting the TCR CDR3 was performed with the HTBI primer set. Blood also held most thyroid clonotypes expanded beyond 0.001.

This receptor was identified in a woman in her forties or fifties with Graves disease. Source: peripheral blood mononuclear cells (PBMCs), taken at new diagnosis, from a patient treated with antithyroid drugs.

The CDR3, as DNA: TGTGCCAGCTCACCACGCCCTGGGGGCGAGACCCAGTACTTC. This gives the protein CASSPRPGGETQYF. J is TRBJ2-5 and V is TRBV18, with TRBD1 as a possible D gene (6 bases). V was pared by 1 base and J by 5 bases, with 11 bases between. Germline V gene sequence: CDR1 KGHSH, CDR2 LQKENI. This CDR3 contains 14 residues.